This passage covers 21 T cell receptor beta chains from one sample sequenced in a study of blood T cells in healthy people across ages. Primers used in a second PCR of about 7 to 12 cycles were a sample-barcoded 5' primer and a J-beta primer mix. From the 5' RACE reads, TCRdb called clonotypes with MiXCR, one entry per CDR3 protein. The sample consists of some 1.4 million distinct CDR3 sequences, roughly 40% of them appearing once. The sequenced sample was blood. The receptors originated from a woman in her late teens or twenties in good health.

This clonotype appeared many times. V is TRBV29-1 and J is TRBJ1-1; no definite D call. Germline CDR1 SQVTM, CDR2 ANQGSEA. The V end lost 5 bases, the J end lost 0 bases, and 10 bases lay between the germline ends. The CDR3 sequence is 13 residues long. CDR3: CSVRAVLNTEAFF. CDR3 sequence (DNA): TGCAGCGTTCGGGCGGTCCTGAACACTGAAGCTTTCTTT.

The chain couples TRBV12-3 or TRBV12-4 to TRBJ2-1; D is uncertain. Between the trimmed V and J ends, which lost 3 bases and 0 bases, there was a span of 15 bases. CDR3 length: 17 amino acids. The CDR3 loop reads CASSFVADQSSYNEQFF. In nucleotides, the CDR3 is TGTGCCAGCAGTTTTGTAGCCGACCAGAGCTCCTACAATGAGCAGTTCTTC.

The rearrangement uses TRBV28 and TRBJ2-1; D remains unclear. Trimming took 4 bases from V and 9 from J, leaving 16 bases between them. Germline V gives CDR1 MDHEN, CDR2 SYDVKM. CDR3 size: 14 residues. Here the CDR3 DNA reads TGTGCCAGCAGTTCCCCTGCCCTCTCAGGTGAGCAGTTCTTC. Its protein is CASSSPALSGEQFF.

A few counts support this clonotype. The rearrangement joins TRBV6-6 to TRBJ1-1, with 7 bases aligning to TRBD1. This CDR3 is 14 amino acids long. Unmatched junction bases numbered 9, after V lost 5 bases and J lost 6 bases. Looked up from germline, CDR1 is MNHNY and CDR2 is SVGAGI (reference sequence). This CDR3 reads CASSLRDRDAEAFF. The CDR3 DNA sequence: TGTGCCAGCAGTCTCCGAGACAGGGACGCTGAAGCTTTCTTT.

The V and J genes are TRBV20-1 and TRBJ1-5; D is ambiguous. V shed 0 bases and J shed 6 bases, with 21 bases lying between them. The CDR3 totals 17 residues. CDR1 and CDR2 (germline): DFQATT, SNEGSKA (reference sequence). CDR3: CSARDLEGSGAGQPQHF. CDR3 nucleotides: TGCAGTGCTAGAGATCTTGAGGGAAGTGGAGCAGGTCAGCCCCAGCATTTT.

The chain carries TRBV28 and TRBJ2-3; D possibly corresponds to TRBD1 (5 bases). The CDR3 covers 15 residues. The V gene lost 4 bases and the J gene lost 2 bases, with 13 bases spanning the gap. CDR1 and CDR2 (germline): MDHEN, SYDVKM. As DNA, the CDR3 is TGTGCCAGCAGTTCGGCCCCAGGGCCCACAGATACGCAGTATTTT. Its protein is CASSSAPGPTDTQYF.

This clonotype was seen a few times. The chain uses TRBV6-1 and TRBJ2-1, with TRBD2 matching over 7 bases. In germline, CDR1 is MNHNS, CDR2 SASEGT. The length of the CDR3 is 17 residues. V lost 5 bases to trimming and J lost 0 bases; unmatched junction nucleotides: 10. The CDR3 nucleotides read TGTGCCAGCAGTAGGGGAGAGGGACTAAACTCCTACAATGAGCAGTTCTTC. Translated, it gives CASSRGEGLNSYNEQFF.

In its sample, this clonotype was seen many times. The V and J genes are TRBV28 and TRBJ2-7; the D gene is possibly TRBD1 (6 bases). Germline V CDR1 and CDR2: MDHEN, SYDVKM. The V gene lost 1 base and the J gene lost 2 bases, with 9 bases spanning the gap. CDR3 length: 14 amino acids. CDR3 sequence: CASSLLGTTYEQYF. For the CDR3, the DNA is TGTGCCAGCAGTTTATTGGGGACAACCTACGAGCAGTACTTC.

The chain joins TRBV14 to TRBJ1-1; D is unclear. The V end was cut by 6 bases, the J end by 1 base, with 9 bases between. From germline, CDR1 is SGHDN and CDR2 FVKESK. CDR3 length: 13 residues. The CDR3 is CASRYTENTEAFF. The CDR3 bases are TGTGCCAGCAGGTATACAGAGAACACTGAAGCTTTCTTT.

V is TRBV6-2 or TRBV6-3 and J is TRBJ2-4, with 10 bases fitting TRBD2. The V gene end was trimmed by 10 bases and the J gene end by 6 bases; junction bases not matched to a gene: 15. This CDR3 has 16 residues. Looked up from germline, CDR1 is MNHEY and CDR2 is SVGEGT. CDR3 amino acids: CATRASGRGFGNIQYF. CDR3 in DNA: TGTGCCACAAGGGCTAGCGGGAGAGGATTCGGAAACATTCAGTACTTC.

This clonotype was counted only a few times. The CDR3 loop reads CASSSGGADYGYTF. CDR3 bases: TGTGCCAGCAGCTCGGGGGGCGCCGACTATGGCTACACCTTC. The V and J genes are TRBV5-6 and TRBJ1-2, with a tentative D call TRBD1 (6 bases). Germline values: CDR1 SGHDT, CDR2 YYEEEE. Between the trimmed V and J ends, which lost 3 bases and 3 bases, there was a span of 12 bases. The CDR3 totals 14 residues. Looking up the rest from reference TRBV5-6 and TRBJ1-2 gives the full variable domain: DAGVTQSPTHLIKTRGQQVTLRCSPKSGHDTVSWYQQALGQGPQFIFQYYEEEERQRGNFPDRFSGHQFPNYSSELNVNALLLGDSALYLCASSSGGADYGYTFGSGTRLTVV.

In nucleotides, the CDR3 is TGTGCCAGCAGCTTGAACAGGGTGGATGGCTACACCTTC. This codes for CASSLNRVDGYTF. The V gene is TRBV5-6, the J gene TRBJ1-2; possible D gene TRBD1, 6 bases. Trimming took 1 base from V and 6 from J, leaving 10 bases between them. Germline V CDR1 and CDR2: SGHDT, YYEEEE. The length of the CDR3 is 13 residues.

The chain has TRBV29-1 and TRBJ2-1, with D possibly TRBD2 on 7 matching bases. The CDR3 covers 13 residues. V lost 3 bases and J 7 bases, leaving 13 bases between the germline ends. The V gene's germline CDR1 is SQVTM and CDR2 ANQGSEA. The CDR3 loop is CSVEMGGLNEQFF. CDR3 sequence (DNA): TGCAGCGTTGAGATGGGGGGGCTGAATGAGCAGTTCTTC.

Worth noting for this clonotype: Sequence at one end of the junction differs from germline and may be a read error. The chain employs TRBV5-1 and TRBJ2-4, with D possibly being TRBD1 (5 bases). The DNA end is a closer match to TRBJ2-7, so the J assignment may be wrong. CDR1 and CDR2 (germline): SGHRS, YFSETQ. This CDR3 has 12 amino acids. The CDR3 coding sequence is TGCGCCAGCGGCTTGCAGGGATACGAGCAGTACTTC. Its translation: CASGLQGYEQYF.

The chain recombines TRBV15 with TRBJ2-1, with 8 bases that match TRBD2. Germline V gene data show CDR1 as LNHNV and CDR2 as YYDKDF (reference sequence). Trimming removed 0 bases from V and 13 bases from J; junction bases left unmatched: 14. The CDR3 is 16 residues long. The CDR3 region is CATSRDKLAGWETQFF. CDR3 DNA: TGTGCCACCAGCAGAGATAAGCTAGCGGGCTGGGAGACCCAGTTCTTC. Supplemented by reference TRBV15 and TRBJ2-1, the full variable domain reads DAMVIQNPRYQVTQFGKPVTLSCSQTLNHNVMYWYQQKSSQAPKLLFHYYDKDFNNEADTPDNFQSRRPNTSFCFLDIRSPGLGDTAMYLCATSRDKLAGWETQFFGPGTRLTVL.

This clonotype was seen only a few times. The chain uses TRBV4-1 and TRBJ1-2, with TRBD1 identical over 10 bases. The CDR3 totals 14 residues. Per germline, CDR1 MGHRA and CDR2 YSYEKL. The ends lost 4 bases at V and 8 bases at J; junction bases unmatched: 7. The DNA of the CDR3 is TGCGCCAGCAGCCCCTCGGGACAGGGGTTAGGCTACACCTTC. This encodes CASSPSGQGLGYTF.

The genes are TRBV20-1 and TRBJ2-4; the D is unclear. Germline V gives CDR1 DFQATT, CDR2 SNEGSKA (reference sequence). The CDR3 extends over 13 amino acids. V was cut by 3 bases and J by 0 bases, with 6 bases left in between. This CDR3 is CSASGLAKNIQYF. CDR3 nucleotide sequence: TGCAGTGCTAGTGGGTTAGCCAAAAACATTCAGTACTTC.

The chain links TRBV10-3 to TRBJ2-3, with TRBD2 matching over 10 bases. CDR1 is ENHRY, CDR2 SYGVKD, per germline. This CDR3 is built from 13 residues. Trimming at V came to 8 bases and at J to 1 base, leaving 0 bases not matched to a gene. The CDR3 here is CAIGTSGTDTQYF. The CDR3, as DNA: TGTGCCATCGGGACTAGCGGCACAGATACGCAGTATTTT.

This chain links TRBV20-1 with TRBJ2-3; unclear D gene. V gave up 6 bases and J gave up 2 bases, with 6 bases separating them. This CDR3 is 11 amino acids long. Germline CDR1 reads DFQATT; CDR2 reads SNEGSKA (reference sequence). The CDR3 is CSAENTDTQYF. CDR3 bases: TGCAGTGCCGAGAACACAGATACGCAGTATTTT.

The rearrangement joins TRBV4-1 to TRBJ2-5; 9 bases map to TRBD1. Matching the DNA end better, TRBJ2-7 makes the J call doubtful. The CDR3 consists of 14 residues. CDR1 and CDR2 from the germline V gene are MGHRA and YSYEKL. The CDR3 DNA follows: TGCGCCAGCTCCACTAACAGGGGGCGATACGAGCAGTACTTC. It translates to CASSTNRGRYEQYF.

The chain has TRBV9 and TRBJ2-1, with 9 bases fitting TRBD1. The length of the CDR3 is 14 residues. CDR1 and CDR2 from the germline V gene are SGDLS and YYNGEE. The V segment lost 5 bases and the J segment 7 bases; nucleotides outside the gene matches: 7. CDR3 region: CASRATGTGNEQFF. Written as DNA, the CDR3 is TGTGCCAGCAGAGCAACCGGGACAGGGAATGAGCAGTTCTTC.